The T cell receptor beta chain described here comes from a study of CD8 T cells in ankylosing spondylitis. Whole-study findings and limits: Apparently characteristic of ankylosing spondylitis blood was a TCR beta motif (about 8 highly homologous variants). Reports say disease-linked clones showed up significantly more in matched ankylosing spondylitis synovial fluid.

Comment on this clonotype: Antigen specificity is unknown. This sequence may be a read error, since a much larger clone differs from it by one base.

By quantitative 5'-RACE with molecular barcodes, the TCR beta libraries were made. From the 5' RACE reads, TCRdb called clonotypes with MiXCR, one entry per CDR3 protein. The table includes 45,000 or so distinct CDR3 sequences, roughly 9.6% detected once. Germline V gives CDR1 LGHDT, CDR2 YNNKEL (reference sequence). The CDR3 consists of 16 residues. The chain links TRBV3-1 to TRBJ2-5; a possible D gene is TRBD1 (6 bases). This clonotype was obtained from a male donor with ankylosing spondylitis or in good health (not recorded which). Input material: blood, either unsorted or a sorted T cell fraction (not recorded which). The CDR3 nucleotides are TGTGCCACCAGCCCCCCGGGACACTCGTACCAAGAGACCCAGTACTTC. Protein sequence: CATSPPGHSYQETQYF.